This passage covers 30 T cell receptor beta chains from one sample sequenced in a study of human T cells and chemical hapten exposure. The time point is: healthy volunteer bleed at 6 weeks. Unfractionated whole blood was the source from which total RNA was extracted. TCRdb re-analysed the RACE reads in MiXCR, keeping a single row per CDR3 protein. This sample carries 50,000 to 70,000 distinct CDR3 sequences, about 6% of them seen once, and the ten largest clones take around 3.4%. The sequenced sample was whole blood. The receptors come from a female donor in good health. Some clones in this sample may be carry-over from other donors' samples.

This clonotype was counted many times. The chain employs TRBV11-3 and TRBJ2-1, with D perhaps TRBD2 (5 bases). Germline V CDR1 and CDR2: SGHNT, YENEEA. V gave up 0 bases and J gave up 4 bases, with 10 bases separating them. The CDR3 sequence is 15 residues long. The CDR3 DNA is TGTGCCAGCAGCTTAGAAGGAGGTAATTACAATGAGCAGTTCTTC. It codes for CASSLEGGNYNEQFF. The full variable domain, completed using reference TRBV11-3 and TRBJ2-1, is EAGVVQSPRYKIIEKKQPVAFWCNPISGHNTLYWYLQNLGQGPELLIRYENEEAVDDSQLPKDRFSAERLKGVDSTLKIQPAELGDSAVYLCASSLEGGNYNEQFFGPGTRLTVL.

This clonotype appeared many times. The J gene is TRBJ1-2, the V gene TRBV29-1; no definite D call. The germline V gene encodes CDR1 SQVTM and CDR2 ANQGSEA. This CDR3 is 12 amino acids long. Trimming cost V 4 bases and J 7 bases, with 13 bases left between them. The DNA for the CDR3 is TGCAGCGTTGGGGCAGAAGACCCTGGCTACACCTTC. Translating it yields CSVGAEDPGYTF.

Only a few counts were recorded for this clonotype. J is TRBJ2-3 and V is TRBV30; 7 nucleotides line up with TRBD1. This CDR3 region has 14 residues. The germline gives CDR1 GTSNPN, CDR2 SVGIG (reference sequence). Germline trimming cut 2 bases from V and 1 base from J; bases unmatched to any gene: 3. The CDR3 DNA is TGTGCCTGGAGTTTTGGACAGGGCACAGATACGCAGTATTTT. Translating it yields CAWSFGQGTDTQYF.

This sequence joins TRBV30 and TRBJ2-1; 7 nucleotides align to TRBD2. CDR1 is GTSNPN and CDR2 is SVGIG in the germline V gene (reference sequence). The CDR3 runs 14 residues. Unmatched junction bases numbered 7, after V lost 2 bases and J lost 6 bases. The CDR3 DNA reads TGTGCCTGGAGTAGACGACTAGCCTCCAATGAGCAGTTCTTC. Translating it yields CAWSRRLASNEQFF. Supplemented by reference TRBV30 and TRBJ2-1, the full variable domain reads SQTIHQWPATLVQPVGSPLSLECTVEGTSNPNLYWYRQAAGRGLQLLFYSVGIGQISSEVPQNLSASRPQDRQFILSSKKLLLSDSGFYLCAWSRRLASNEQFFGPGTRLTVL.

This clonotype occurred many times. Written as DNA, the CDR3 is TGTGCCAGCGCGTTCCCTTTTATTTCGACCGGGGAGCTGTTTTTT. Protein: CASAFPFISTGELFF. This chain uses TRBV11-2 with TRBJ2-2; D call uncertain. This CDR3 comprises 15 residues. Germline CDR1 reads SGHAT; CDR2 reads FQNNGV. Trimming stripped 8 bases from V and 5 bases from J, with 18 bases between. Filled out from reference TRBV11-2 and TRBJ2-2, the complete variable domain reads EAGVAQSPRYKIIEKRQSVAFWCNPISGHATLYWYQQILGQGPKLLIQFQNNGVVDDSQLPKDRFSAERLKGVDSTLKIQPAKLEDSAVYLCASAFPFISTGELFFGEGSRLTVL.

This clonotype was seen only a few times. The chain links TRBV10-3 to TRBJ2-7; no clear D gene. Germline lookup yields CDR1 ENHRY and CDR2 SYGVKD. Deletions cut 4 bases from V and 4 bases from J, with 8 bases between. There are 12 residues in the CDR3. The chain's CDR3 is CAISGPLYEQYF. For the CDR3, the DNA is TGTGCCATCAGTGGCCCACTTTACGAGCAGTACTTC.

By sample fraction, this clonotype is medium-sized. V usage is TRBV29-1 and J usage is TRBJ1-1; possibly TRBD1 for D (5 bases). This CDR3 region has 12 residues. Germline V gene data show CDR1 as SQVTM and CDR2 as ANQGSEA. Trimming took off 6 bases at V and 5 bases at J, with 13 bases between the two ends. As DNA, the CDR3 is TGCAGCGTACGGGGGGGTGAGACTGAAGCTTTCTTT. Translating it yields CSVRGGETEAFF.

The rearrangement joins TRBV30 to TRBJ1-1; 7 bases fit TRBD1. Trimming cost V 8 bases and J 3 bases; bases outside gene matches: 9. Germline CDR1 reads GTSNPN; CDR2 reads SVGIG (reference sequence). CDR3 length: 13 amino acids. In nucleotides, the CDR3 is TGTGCCGGAGGCCGGGACAGTCACACTGAAGCTTTCTTT. Amino acid sequence: CAGGRDSHTEAFF.

This clonotype was detected many times. V gene TRBV5-1 combines with J gene TRBJ2-5; 7 bases align to TRBD1. CDR3 size: 15 residues. V dropped 4 bases and J dropped 5; count of bases not matched to a gene: 11. Germline-derived CDR1 and CDR2 are SGHRS and YFSETQ. CDR3 sequence reads: CASSPPRGPGETQYF. For the CDR3, the DNA is TGCGCCAGCAGCCCCCCTAGGGGGCCGGGGGAGACCCAGTACTTC.

This clonotype was detected many times. This sequence joins TRBV6-2 or TRBV6-3 and TRBJ2-7; D unclear. Between the trimmed V and J ends, which lost 4 bases and 3 bases, there was a span of 19 bases. The V gene's germline CDR1 is MNHEY and CDR2 SVGEGT. This CDR3 contains 16 residues. The CDR3 nucleotides are TGTGCCAGCAGTTCCTACGTCACGGTCGGAAACTACGAGCAGTACTTC. Translation: CASSSYVTVGNYEQYF.

This rearrangement joins TRBV20-1 to TRBJ2-7; D might be TRBD1 (6 bases). Trimming cost V 3 bases and J 1 base, with 7 bases left between them. Looked up from germline, CDR1 is DFQATT and CDR2 is SNEGSKA (reference sequence). The CDR3 consists of 12 residues. As DNA, the CDR3 is TGCAGTGCTAGCAGGGGATCCTACGAGCAGTACTTC. Amino acids: CSASRGSYEQYF.

This clonotype has at least ten counts. V gene TRBV27 combines with J gene TRBJ2-5; 8 nucleotides line up with TRBD2. The CDR3 covers 14 residues. Trimming cost V 5 bases and J 3 bases; bases outside gene matches: 5. Germline CDR1 is MNHEY and CDR2 is SMNVEV (reference sequence). Here the CDR3 reads CASSTQLAEETQYF. DNA of the CDR3: TGTGCCAGCAGTACGCAACTAGCGGAAGAGACCCAGTACTTC.

The chain couples TRBV25-1 to TRBJ1-4, with 10 bases that match TRBD1. Germline V gene lookup returns CDR1 MGHDK and CDR2 SYGVNS. Trimming took 5 bases from V and 3 from J; bases not matched to a gene: 3. The CDR3 sequence is 15 residues long. CDR3 nucleotides: TGTGCCAGCAGTAGACAGGGGGCTCCTAATGAAAAACTGTTTTTT. Translating gives CASSRQGAPNEKLFF.

V gene TRBV12-3 or TRBV12-4 combines with J gene TRBJ1-5; 10 positions match TRBD1. The CDR3 is 14 amino acids. Germline trimming cut 5 bases from V and 6 bases from J; bases unmatched to any gene: 4. The CDR3: CASSPTGGRQPQHF. For the CDR3, the DNA is TGTGCCAGCAGTCCGACAGGGGGCCGTCAGCCCCAGCATTTT.

Of note for this clonotype: A read error may account for a junction end that differs from germline. The chain links TRBV30 to TRBJ1-5; 7 nucleotides match TRBD1. CDR1 is GTSNPN, CDR2 SVGIG, per germline (reference sequence). CDR3 length: 14 amino acids. The CDR3 protein is CAWSDVGGNQPQNF. The CDR3 bases are TGTGCCTGGAGTGATGTAGGGGGCAATCAGCCCCAGAATTTT.

The V call is TRBV12-3 or TRBV12-4, the J call TRBJ1-5; D remains unclear. The CDR3 extends over 12 amino acids. The V end lost 1 base, the J end lost 7 bases, and 5 bases lay between the germline ends. The CDR3 region has the DNA TGTGCCAGCAGTTTAGACGAACAGCCCCAGCATTTT. It yields the protein CASSLDEQPQHF.

This clonotype was picked up one time. A read error is possible here, since a much larger clone lies one base away. The chain carries TRBV20-1 and TRBJ2-7, with TRBD2 as a possible D gene (5 bases). Germline lookup yields CDR1 DFQATT and CDR2 SNEGSKA (reference sequence). The CDR3 is 15 residues long. CDR3 in amino acids: CSARDVSGSSYEQCF. As DNA, the CDR3 is TGCAGTGCTAGAGATGTAAGCGGAAGCTCCTACGAGCAGTGCTTC.

There are many counts of this clonotype. The chain uses TRBV12-3 or TRBV12-4 and TRBJ1-2, with 7 bases identical to TRBD1. The CDR3 is made up of 15 amino acids. Trimming at V came to 5 bases and at J to 8 bases, leaving 14 bases not matched to a gene. This chain's CDR3 is CASSPRQGSSRGYTF. Here the CDR3 DNA reads TGTGCCAGCAGTCCCAGACAGGGATCCTCGCGGGGCTACACCTTC.

This chain connects TRBV10-2 to TRBJ2-2; possibly TRBD1 or TRBD2 for D (6 bases each). V was pared by 8 bases and J by 3 bases, with 13 bases between. The CDR3 has 14 residues. Germline CDR1 reads WSHSY; CDR2 reads SAAADI. Here the CDR3 reads CASGGGRYTGELFF. The CDR3 DNA reads as TGCGCCAGCGGAGGGGGGAGGTACACCGGGGAGCTGTTTTTT.

In this sample, this clonotype turned up many times. The chain links TRBV7-8 to TRBJ2-7, with 10 bases that match TRBD1. J was trimmed by 4 bases and V by 4 bases; bases with no gene match: 7. The CDR3 has 15 residues. Germline CDR1 and CDR2: SGHVS and FQNEAQ. This chain's CDR3 is CASSSRTGGIYEQYF. The CDR3 DNA reads as TGTGCCAGCAGCTCCAGGACAGGGGGGATATACGAGCAGTACTTC.

The sample holds many counts of this clonotype. The chain couples TRBV20-1 to TRBJ1-4; D gene uncertain. Germline V CDR1 and CDR2: DFQATT, SNEGSKA (reference sequence). V lost 1 base, J lost 4 bases, and 7 bases lay in between. The length of the CDR3 is 13 residues. CDR3 loop: CSARGGYNEKLFF. In nucleotides, the CDR3 is TGCAGTGCTAGAGGCGGATATAATGAAAAACTGTTTTTT.

The rearrangement joins TRBV2 to TRBJ2-3; 15 bases align to TRBD2. CDR3 size: 18 residues. J was trimmed by 3 bases and V by 7 bases; bases with no gene match: 11. Germline loops: CDR1 SNHLY, CDR2 FYNNEI. CDR3 DNA sequence: TGTGCCAGCAATCCCCCACCGGGACTAGCGGGAGGAACAGATACGCAGTATTTT. Translated: CASNPPPGLAGGTDTQYF.

This clonotype has a count of ten or more. The chain links TRBV5-1 to TRBJ1-1; TRBD1 agrees at 9 bases. From germline, CDR1 is SGHRS and CDR2 YFSETQ. This CDR3 region has 15 residues. The J segment lost 6 bases and the V segment lost 0 bases, leaving 6 bases of the junction unmatched. Here the CDR3 DNA reads TGCGCCAGCAGCTTGGGGGGACAGGGCGCCGCTGAAGCTTTCTTT. Protein: CASSLGGQGAAEAFF.

Many counts were recorded for this clonotype. The chain couples TRBV20-1 to TRBJ2-7; 9 bases map to TRBD1. Germline lookup yields CDR1 DFQATT and CDR2 SNEGSKA (reference sequence). The CDR3 has 16 residues. V lost 5 bases and J lost 4; bases outside the gene matches: 15. CDR3 sequence reads: CSASGTGRGGRYEQYF. The CDR3, as DNA: TGCAGTGCTTCCGGGACAGGGAGGGGTGGACGATACGAGCAGTACTTC.

This chain connects TRBV28 to TRBJ1-2; possibly TRBD1 for D (5 bases). This CDR3 comprises 12 residues. CDR1 and CDR2 (germline): MDHEN, SYDVKM. Trimming stripped 3 bases from V and 4 bases from J, with 6 bases between. CDR3 sequence: CASSFGAYGYTF. The CDR3 DNA follows: TGTGCCAGCAGTTTTGGGGCCTATGGCTACACCTTC.

This clonotype has just a few counts. This may be a read error, as it is one base from a much larger clone. This likely comes from a read error, as the CDR3 has no conserved phenylalanine or tryptophan at its end. J is TRBJ2-1 and V is TRBV2; 7 nucleotides match TRBD1. Germline assignment: CDR1 SNHLY and CDR2 FYNNEI. With V trimmed by 2 bases and J by 7 bases, 14 bases remained unmatched. This CDR3 is built from 17 residues. The CDR3 DNA sequence: TGTGCCAGCAGTGAATTTAAGGGGGCCGCTAGCAAGAATGAGCAGTTCTCC. Translating it yields CASSEFKGAASKNEQFS.

Concerning this clonotype itself: At one boundary the junction diverges from the germline segment, which might be a read error. The V and J genes are TRBV7-9 and TRBJ1-5; D might be TRBD1 (5 bases). This CDR3 has 13 amino acids. The V gene's germline CDR1 is SEHNR and CDR2 FQNEAQ (reference sequence). The chain's CDR3 is CASTLGANQPQHF. The CDR3 region has the DNA TGTGCCAGCACCTTAGGGGCGAATCAGCCCCAGCATTTT.

In this sample, this clonotype turned up many times. The genes are TRBV28 and TRBJ1-5; TRBD1 agrees at 7 bases. Germline lookup yields CDR1 MDHEN and CDR2 SYDVKM. The CDR3 consists of 14 residues. With V trimmed by 10 bases and J by 2 bases, 8 bases remained unmatched. DNA for the CDR3: TGTGCCATCAATACAGGGGCTGGCAATCAGCCCCAGCATTTT. It codes for CAINTGAGNQPQHF.

Regarding this clonotype: A much larger clone is a single base away; this may be a read error. The chain combines TRBV5-1 with TRBJ2-5; 13 nucleotides agree with TRBD2. With 3 bases clipped from V and 4 bases from J, the junction kept 9 bases outside the gene matches. CDR3 length equals 17 residues. The germline CDR1 and CDR2 sequences are SGHRS and YFSETQ. The CDR3 DNA sequence: TGCGCCAGCAGCTGTGGACTAGCGGGAGCTGGGGCAGAGACCCAGTACTTC. Encoded protein: CASSCGLAGAGAETQYF.

This clonotype has only a few counts. The V gene is TRBV7-2, the J gene TRBJ2-1, with TRBD2 matching over 7 bases. The V and J ends lost 1 base and 1 base, in that order; junction bases with no gene match: 4. The V gene's germline CDR1 is SGHTA and CDR2 FQGNSA. CDR3 length: 16 residues. CDR3 coding DNA: TGTGCCAGCAGCTTAGAAGCTAGCGGATCCTACAATGAGCAGTTCTTC. It yields the protein CASSLEASGSYNEQFF.